This TCR beta chain came from a study of blood T cell repertoires in COVID-19. Study information: T cells, B-cell-depleted T cells, or PBMCs supplied cDNA or gDNA.

In the original workflow: The authors estimated nucleated cell counts from reference gene primer amplification. Assay: immunoSEQ multiplex PCR; the TCRdb copy retains only in-frame clones and omits some. From that table come the V and J calls and clone size; the DNA was used to work out D and trimming. Here the sample spans 290,000 or so clones, roughly 86% being singletons. Assignment of participants to cohorts was predicated upon participant-reported clinical history. Trimming took off 0 bases at V and 4 bases at J, with 11 bases between the two ends. The germline V gene has CDR1 LNHDA and CDR2 SQIVND (reference sequence). This CDR3 has 15 amino acids.

Sequencing input: PBMCs or T cells enriched from blood (not recorded which). V and J are TRBV19 and TRBJ2-3, with a possible D match to TRBD1 (6 bases). The receptor was isolated from a young woman who had recovered from COVID-19. CDR3 sequence: CASSIEGTFPDTQYF. DNA for the CDR3: TGTGCCAGTAGTATAGAGGGGACATTTCCAGATACGCAGTATTTT.